The clone carrying this TCR beta chain was recorded many times. Its antigen is not identified. The data are from a study of response to subunit inactivated influenza vaccine. Study-level findings and limits: With each seasonal influenza vaccination, the authors suggested, few new T cells are recruited.

Trimming pared 1 base from V and 2 bases from J, leaving 15 bases between. CDR3 length equals 17 residues. Germline V gives CDR1 SGHAT, CDR2 FQNNGV. TCRdb recomputed calls from the RT-PCR reads with MiXCR, one row per CDR3 protein. The repertoire consists of about 800,000 distinct CDR3 sequences, with 21% occurring once and the leading ten covering about 10%. This TCR derives from a man in his forties or fifties who received an inactivated influenza vaccine. This sequence joins TRBV11-2 and TRBJ2-1, with no clear D. Source: PBMCs from blood, taken more than 4 days after vaccination. The CDR3 DNA reads TGTGCCAGCAGCTTAGGGTACCTCGAGTTCACCTACAATGAGCAGTTCTTC. This gives the protein CASSLGYLEFTYNEQFF.